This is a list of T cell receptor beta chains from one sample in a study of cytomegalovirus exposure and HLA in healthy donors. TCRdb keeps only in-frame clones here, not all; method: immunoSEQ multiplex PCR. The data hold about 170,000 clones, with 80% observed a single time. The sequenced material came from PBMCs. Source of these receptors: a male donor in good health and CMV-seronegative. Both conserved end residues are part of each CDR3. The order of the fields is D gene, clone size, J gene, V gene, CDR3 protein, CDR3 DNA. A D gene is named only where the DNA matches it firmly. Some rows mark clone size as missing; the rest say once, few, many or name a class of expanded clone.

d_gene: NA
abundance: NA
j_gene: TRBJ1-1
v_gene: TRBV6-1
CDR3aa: CASSAGGNTEAFF
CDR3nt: TGTGCCAGCAGTGCAGGTGGTAACACTGAAGCTTTCTTT

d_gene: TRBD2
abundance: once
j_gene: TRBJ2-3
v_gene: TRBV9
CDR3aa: CASSVGRGATDTQYF
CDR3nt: TGTGCCAGCAGCGTAGGGCGGGGGGCCACAGATACGCAGTATTTT

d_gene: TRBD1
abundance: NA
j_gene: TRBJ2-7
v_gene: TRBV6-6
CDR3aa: CASSSQDRVTYEQYF
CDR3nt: TGTGCCAGCAGTTCACAGGACAGGGTGACCTACGAGCAGTACTTC

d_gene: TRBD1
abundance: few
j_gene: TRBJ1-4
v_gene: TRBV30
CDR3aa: CAWSAYRGRGEKLFF
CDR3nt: TGTGCCTGGAGTGCCTACAGGGGGCGTGGTGAAAAACTGTTTTTT

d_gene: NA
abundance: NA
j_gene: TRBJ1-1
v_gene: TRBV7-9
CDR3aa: CASSLGAGNTEAFF
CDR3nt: TGTGCCAGCAGCTTAGGGGCAGGGAACACTGAAGCTTTCTTT

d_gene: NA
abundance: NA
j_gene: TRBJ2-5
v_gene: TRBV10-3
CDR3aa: CAISPESQETQYF
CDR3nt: TGTGCCATCAGTCCAGAAAGCCAAGAGACCCAGTACTTC

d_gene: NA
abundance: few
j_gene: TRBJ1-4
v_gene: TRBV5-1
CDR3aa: CASSLGQGMGEKLFF
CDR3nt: TGCGCCAGCAGCTTGGGGCAGGGTATGGGAGAAAAACTGTTTTTT

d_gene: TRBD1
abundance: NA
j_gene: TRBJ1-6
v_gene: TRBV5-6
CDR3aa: CASSSQGVPYSPLHF
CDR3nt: TGTGCCAGCAGCTCTCAGGGGGTTCCGTACTCACCCCTCCACTTT

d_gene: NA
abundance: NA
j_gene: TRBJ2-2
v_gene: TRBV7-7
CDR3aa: CASSFRQGSTGELFF
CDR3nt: TGTGCTAGCAGCTTTCGCCAGGGAAGCACCGGGGAGCTGTTTTTT

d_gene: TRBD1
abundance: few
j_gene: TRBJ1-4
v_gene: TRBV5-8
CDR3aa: CASRSGQGNEKLFF
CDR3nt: TGTGCCAGCAGATCAGGACAGGGTAATGAAAAACTGTTTTTT

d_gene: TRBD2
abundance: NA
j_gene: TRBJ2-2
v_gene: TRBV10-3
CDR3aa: CAISTGSTGTRRGELFF
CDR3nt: TGTGCCATCTCGACAGGATCGACCGGGACTAGGAGAGGGGAGCTGTTTTTT

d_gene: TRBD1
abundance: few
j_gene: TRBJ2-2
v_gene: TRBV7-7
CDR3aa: CASSLTQGSGELFF
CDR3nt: TGTGCCAGCAGCTTAACACAGGGGTCCGGGGAGCTGTTTTTT

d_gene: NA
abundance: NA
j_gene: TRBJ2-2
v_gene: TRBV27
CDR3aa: CASSPPGVTGELFF
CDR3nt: TGTGCCAGCAGTCCACCGGGAGTGACCGGGGAGCTGTTTTTT

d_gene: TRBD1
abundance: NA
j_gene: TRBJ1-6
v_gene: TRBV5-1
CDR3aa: CASSKRTGDNSPLHF
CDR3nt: TGCGCCAGCAGCAAAAGGACAGGGGATAATTCACCCCTCCACTTT

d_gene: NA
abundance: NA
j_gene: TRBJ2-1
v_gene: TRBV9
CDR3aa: CASSPPVGRSYNEQFF
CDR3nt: TGTGCCAGCAGCCCCCCCGTTGGGAGGTCCTACAATGAGCAGTTCTTC

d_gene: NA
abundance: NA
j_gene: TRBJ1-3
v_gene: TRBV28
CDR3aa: CASSLTQDNSGNTIYF
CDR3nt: TGTGCCAGCAGTTTAACACAGGACAACTCTGGAAACACCATATATTTT

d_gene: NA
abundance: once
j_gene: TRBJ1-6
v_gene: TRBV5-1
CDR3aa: CASSPVGSHNSPLHF
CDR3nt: TGCGCCAGCAGCCCCGTGGGGAGTCATAATTCACCCCTCCACTTT

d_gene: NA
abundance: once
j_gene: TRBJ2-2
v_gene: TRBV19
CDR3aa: CASSIQGVGELFF
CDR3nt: TGTGCCAGTAGTATACAGGGTGTCGGGGAGCTGTTTTTT

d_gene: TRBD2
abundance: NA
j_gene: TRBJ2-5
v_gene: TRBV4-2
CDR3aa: CASSHASGQETQYF
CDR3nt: TGTGCCAGCAGCCACGCTAGCGGCCAAGAGACCCAGTACTTC

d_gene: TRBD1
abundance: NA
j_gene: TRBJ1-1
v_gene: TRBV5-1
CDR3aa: CASSQGPGTGAEVEAFF
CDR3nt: TGCGCCAGCAGCCAAGGGCCCGGGACAGGGGCCGAGGTTGAAGCTTTCTTT

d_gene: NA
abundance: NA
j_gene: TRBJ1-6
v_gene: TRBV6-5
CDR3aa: CASMAGAGNSPLHF
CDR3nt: TGTGCCAGCATGGCAGGGGCCGGTAATTCACCCCTCCACTTT

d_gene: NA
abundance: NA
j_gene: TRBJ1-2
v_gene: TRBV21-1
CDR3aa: CASSNLGGGLNYGYTF
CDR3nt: TGTGCCAGCAGCAACCTGGGGGGGGGCCTTAACTATGGCTACACCTTC

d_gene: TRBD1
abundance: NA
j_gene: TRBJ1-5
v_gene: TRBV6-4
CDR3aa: CASSDQRGPPPKNQPQHF
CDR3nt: TGTGCCAGCAGTGACCAGAGGGGGCCCCCGCCTAAAAATCAGCCCCAGCATTTT

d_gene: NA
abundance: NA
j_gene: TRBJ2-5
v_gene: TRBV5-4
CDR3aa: CASTPATEETQYF
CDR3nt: TGTGCCAGCACCCCCGCAACAGAAGAGACCCAGTACTTC

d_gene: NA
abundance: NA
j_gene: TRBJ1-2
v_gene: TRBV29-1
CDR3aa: CSVAGRANYGYTF
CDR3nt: TGCAGCGTTGCAGGCAGAGCTAACTATGGCTACACCTTC

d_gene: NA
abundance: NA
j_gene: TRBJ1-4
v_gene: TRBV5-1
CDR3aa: CASSFSSGSNEKLFF
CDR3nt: TGCGCCAGCAGCTTTTCGTCGGGGTCTAATGAAAAACTGTTTTTT

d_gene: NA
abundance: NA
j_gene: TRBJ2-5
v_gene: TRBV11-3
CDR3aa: CASSPGVASSETQYF
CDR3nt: TGTGCCAGCAGCCCCGGGGTAGCGTCTTCGGAGACCCAGTACTTC

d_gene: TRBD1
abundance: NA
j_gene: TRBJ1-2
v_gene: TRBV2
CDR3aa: CASVGQTGGYTF
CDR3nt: TGTGCCAGCGTGGGACAGACGGGTGGCTACACCTTC

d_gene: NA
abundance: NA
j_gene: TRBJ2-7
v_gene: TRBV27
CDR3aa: CASSLTAHRTYEQYF
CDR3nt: TGTGCCAGCAGCCTAACAGCACATAGAACCTACGAGCAGTACTTC

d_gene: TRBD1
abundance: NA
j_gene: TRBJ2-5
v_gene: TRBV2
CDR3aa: CASSEAQFDRARETQYF
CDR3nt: TGTGCCAGCAGTGAAGCCCAATTTGACAGGGCTAGGGAGACCCAGTACTTC

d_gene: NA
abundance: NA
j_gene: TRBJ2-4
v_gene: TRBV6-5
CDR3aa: CASSPGSSKNIQYF
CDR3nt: TGTGCCAGCAGCCCCGGTTCGTCCAAAAACATTCAGTACTTC

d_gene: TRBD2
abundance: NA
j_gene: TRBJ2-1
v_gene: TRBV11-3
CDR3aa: CASSLRLAGGYNEQFF
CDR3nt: TGTGCCAGCAGCTTACGGCTAGCGGGGGGGTACAATGAGCAGTTCTTC

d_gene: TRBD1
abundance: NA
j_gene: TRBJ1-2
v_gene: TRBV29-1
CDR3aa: CSIPTGMNYGYTF
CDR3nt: TGCAGCATCCCGACAGGGATGAACTATGGCTACACCTTC

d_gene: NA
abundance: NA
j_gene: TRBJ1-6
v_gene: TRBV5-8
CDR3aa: CASSLGPDKVYVRTSPLHF
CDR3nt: TGTGCCAGCAGCTTGGGTCCGGACAAAGTCTACGTTAGGACCTCACCCCTCCACTTT

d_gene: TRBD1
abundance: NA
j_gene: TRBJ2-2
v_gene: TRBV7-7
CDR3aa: CASRAGTGGTGELFF
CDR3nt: TGTGCTAGCAGGGCCGGGACAGGGGGCACCGGGGAGCTGTTTTTT

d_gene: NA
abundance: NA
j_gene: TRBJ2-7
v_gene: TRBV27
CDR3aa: CASSPRTGTYEQYF
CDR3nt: TGTGCCAGCAGTCCCAGGACGGGAACCTACGAGCAGTACTTC

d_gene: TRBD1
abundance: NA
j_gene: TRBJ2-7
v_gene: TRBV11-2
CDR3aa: CASSLGQGEFYEQYF
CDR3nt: TGTGCCAGCAGCTTGGGACAGGGAGAATTCTACGAGCAGTACTTC

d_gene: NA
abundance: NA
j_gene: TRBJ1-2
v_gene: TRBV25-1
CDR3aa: CASSEGIGGYGYTF
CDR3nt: TGTGCCAGCAGTGAAGGAATAGGGGGATATGGCTACACCTTC

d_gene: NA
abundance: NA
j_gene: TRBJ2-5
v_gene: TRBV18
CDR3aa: CASSPPLGRETQYF
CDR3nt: TGTGCCAGCTCACCACCGCTAGGTCGGGAGACCCAGTACTTC

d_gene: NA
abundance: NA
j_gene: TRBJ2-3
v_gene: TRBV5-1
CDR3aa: CASSRLGSTDTQYF
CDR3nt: TGCGCCAGCAGCCGACTAGGAAGCACAGATACGCAGTATTTT

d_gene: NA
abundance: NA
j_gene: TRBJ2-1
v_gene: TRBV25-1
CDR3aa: CASSELGGSPRDNEQFF
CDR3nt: TGTGCCAGCAGTGAATTAGGCGGCAGTCCGAGGGACAATGAGCAGTTCTTC

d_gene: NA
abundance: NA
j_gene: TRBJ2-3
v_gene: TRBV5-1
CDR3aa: CASGEKDTQYF
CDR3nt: TGCGCCAGTGGGGAGAAAGATACGCAGTATTTT

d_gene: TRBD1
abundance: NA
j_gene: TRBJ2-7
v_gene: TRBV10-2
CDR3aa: CASSNRGYEQYF
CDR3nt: TGCGCCAGCAGCAACAGGGGCTACGAGCAGTACTTC

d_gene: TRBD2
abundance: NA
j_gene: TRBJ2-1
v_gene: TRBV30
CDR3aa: CAWNPGTSGRQFF
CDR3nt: TGTGCCTGGAACCCAGGGACTAGCGGAAGGCAGTTCTTC

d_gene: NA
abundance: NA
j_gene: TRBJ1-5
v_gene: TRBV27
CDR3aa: CATKIGSASNQPQHF
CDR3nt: TGTGCCACCAAAATCGGGTCCGCTAGCAATCAGCCCCAGCATTTT

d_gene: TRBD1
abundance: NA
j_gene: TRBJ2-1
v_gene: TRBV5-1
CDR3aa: CASSRGDRYNEQFF
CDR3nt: TGCGCCAGCAGCAGGGGGGACAGGTACAATGAGCAGTTCTTC

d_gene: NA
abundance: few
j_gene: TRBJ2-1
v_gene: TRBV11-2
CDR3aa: CASSRYTGTGDEQFF
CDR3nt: TGTGCCAGCAGCCGCTATACAGGGACCGGTGATGAGCAGTTCTTC

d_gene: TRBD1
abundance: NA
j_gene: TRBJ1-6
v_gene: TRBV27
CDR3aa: CASSKYRGNSPLHF
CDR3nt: TGTGCCAGCAGCAAATACAGGGGTAATTCACCCCTCCACTTT

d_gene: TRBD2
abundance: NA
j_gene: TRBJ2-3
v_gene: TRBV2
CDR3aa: CATPQGGSEDTQYF
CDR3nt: TGTGCCACCCCGCAGGGAGGGTCAGAAGATACGCAGTATTTT

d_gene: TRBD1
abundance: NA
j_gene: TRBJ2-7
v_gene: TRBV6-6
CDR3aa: CASSYGQGAYEQYF
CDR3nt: TGTGCCAGCAGTTACGGACAGGGCGCCTACGAGCAGTACTTC

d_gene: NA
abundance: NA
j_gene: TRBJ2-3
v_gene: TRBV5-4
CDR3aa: CASSPPSADTQYF
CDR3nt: TGTGCCAGCAGCCCCCCTAGCGCCGATACGCAGTATTTT

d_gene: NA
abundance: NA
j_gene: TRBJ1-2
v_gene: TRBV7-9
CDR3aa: CASSAATIYGYTF
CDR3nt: TGTGCCAGCAGCGCGGCGACCATCTATGGCTACACCTTC

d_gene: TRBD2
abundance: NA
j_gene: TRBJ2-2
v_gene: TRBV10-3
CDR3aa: CAITGGGTAITGELFF
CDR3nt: TGTGCCATCACCGGGGGGGGGACGGCCATCACCGGGGAGCTGTTTTTT

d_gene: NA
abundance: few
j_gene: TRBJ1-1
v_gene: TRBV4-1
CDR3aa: CASSQLQGSEAFF
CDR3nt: TGCGCCAGCAGCCAGTTACAGGGCTCTGAAGCTTTCTTT

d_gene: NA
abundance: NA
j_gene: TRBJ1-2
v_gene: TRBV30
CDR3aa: CAWSAGGGNGYTF
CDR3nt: TGTGCCTGGTCTGCCGGGGGTGGGAATGGCTACACCTTC